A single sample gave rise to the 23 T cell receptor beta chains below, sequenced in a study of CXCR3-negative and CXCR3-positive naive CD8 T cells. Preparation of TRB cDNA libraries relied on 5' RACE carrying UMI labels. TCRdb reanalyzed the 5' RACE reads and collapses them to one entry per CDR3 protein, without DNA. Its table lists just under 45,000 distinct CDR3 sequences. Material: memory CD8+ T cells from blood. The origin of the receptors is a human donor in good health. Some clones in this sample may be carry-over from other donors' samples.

The CDR3 protein is CASSTSGAGNNEQFF. V and J are TRBV19 and TRBJ2-1; lacking DNA, the TRBD1 call made by TCRdb goes unchecked. The CDR3 extends over 15 amino acids. Per germline, CDR1 LNHDA and CDR2 SQIVND (reference sequence).

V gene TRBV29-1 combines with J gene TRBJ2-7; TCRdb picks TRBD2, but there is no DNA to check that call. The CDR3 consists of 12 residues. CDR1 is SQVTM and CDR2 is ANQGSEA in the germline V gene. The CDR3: CSVLAPSYEQYF.

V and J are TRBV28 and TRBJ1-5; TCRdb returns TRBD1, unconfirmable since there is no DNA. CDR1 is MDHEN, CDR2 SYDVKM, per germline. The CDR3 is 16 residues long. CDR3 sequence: CASSPHGTGSNQPQHF. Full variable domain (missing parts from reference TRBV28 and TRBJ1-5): DVKVTQSSRYLVKRTGEKVFLECVQDMDHENMFWYRQDPGLGLRLIYFSYDVKMKEKGDIPEGYSVSREKKERFSLILESASTNQTSMYLCASSPHGTGSNQPQHFGDGTRLSIL.

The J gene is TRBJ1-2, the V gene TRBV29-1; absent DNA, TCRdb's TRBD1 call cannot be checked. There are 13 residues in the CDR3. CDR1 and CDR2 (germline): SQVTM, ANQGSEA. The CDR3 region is CSVRQGEFYGYTF. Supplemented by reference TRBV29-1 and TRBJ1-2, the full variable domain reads SAVISQKPSRDICQRGTSLTIQCQVDSQVTMMFWYRQQPGQSLTLIATANQGSEATYESGFVIDKFPISRPNLTFSTLTVSNMSPEDSSIYLCSVRQGEFYGYTFGSGTRLTVV.

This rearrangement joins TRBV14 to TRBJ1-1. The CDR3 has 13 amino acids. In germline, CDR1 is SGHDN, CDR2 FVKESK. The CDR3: CASSGDLGNEAFF.

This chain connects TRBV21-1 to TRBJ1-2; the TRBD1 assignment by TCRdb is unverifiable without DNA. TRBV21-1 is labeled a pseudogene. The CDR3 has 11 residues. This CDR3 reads CAKHRGPGYTF.

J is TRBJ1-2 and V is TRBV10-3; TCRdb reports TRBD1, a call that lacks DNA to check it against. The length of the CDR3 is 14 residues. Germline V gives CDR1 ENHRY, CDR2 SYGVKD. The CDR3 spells CASPRGQGCFGYTF.

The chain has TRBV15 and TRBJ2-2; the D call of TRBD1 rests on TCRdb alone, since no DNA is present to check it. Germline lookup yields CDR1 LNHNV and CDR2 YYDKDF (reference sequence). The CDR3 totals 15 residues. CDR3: CATSAGQTNTGELFF.

The CDR3 loop is CSARGGDYNEQFF. The gene calls are TRBV20-1 and TRBJ2-1; without DNA, the TCRdb call of TRBD1 cannot be checked. Germline CDR1 reads DFQATT; CDR2 reads SNEGSKA (reference sequence). CDR3 length equals 13 residues.

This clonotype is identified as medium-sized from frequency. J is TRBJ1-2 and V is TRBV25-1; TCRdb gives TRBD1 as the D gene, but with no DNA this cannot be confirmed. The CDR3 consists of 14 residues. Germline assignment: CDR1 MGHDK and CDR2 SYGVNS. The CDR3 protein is CASSRGTPEHGYTF.

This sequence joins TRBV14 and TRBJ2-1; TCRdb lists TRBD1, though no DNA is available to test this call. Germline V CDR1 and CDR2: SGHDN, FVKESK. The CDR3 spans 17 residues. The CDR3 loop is CASSQDLFEGGPDEQFF. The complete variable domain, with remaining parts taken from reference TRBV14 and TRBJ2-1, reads EAGVTQFPSHSVIEKGQTVTLRCDPISGHDNLYWYRRVMGKEIKFLLHFVKESKQDESGMPNNRFLAERTGGTYSTLKVQPAELEDSGVYFCASSQDLFEGGPDEQFFGPGTRLTVL.

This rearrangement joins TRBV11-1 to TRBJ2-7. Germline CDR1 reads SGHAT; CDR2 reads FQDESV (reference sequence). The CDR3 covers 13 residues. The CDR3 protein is CASSRRESYEQYF.

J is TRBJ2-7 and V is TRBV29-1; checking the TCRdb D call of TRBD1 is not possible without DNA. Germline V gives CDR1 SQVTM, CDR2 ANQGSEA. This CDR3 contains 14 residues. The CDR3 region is CSVAGHGVDYEQYF.

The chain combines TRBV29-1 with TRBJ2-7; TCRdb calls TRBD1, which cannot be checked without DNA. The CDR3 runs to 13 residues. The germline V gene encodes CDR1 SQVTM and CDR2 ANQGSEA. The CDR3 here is CSVEGDIEYEQYF.

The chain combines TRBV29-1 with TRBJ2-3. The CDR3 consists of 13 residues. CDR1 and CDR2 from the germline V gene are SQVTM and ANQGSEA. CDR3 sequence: CSVAGVRTDTQYF.

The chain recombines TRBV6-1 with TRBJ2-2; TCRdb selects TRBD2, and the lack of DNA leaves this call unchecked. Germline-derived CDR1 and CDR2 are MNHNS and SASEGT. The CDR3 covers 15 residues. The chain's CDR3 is CASSAAVTNTGELFF.

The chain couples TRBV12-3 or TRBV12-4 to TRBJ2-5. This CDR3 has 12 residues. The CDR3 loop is CASSPRGWTQYF.

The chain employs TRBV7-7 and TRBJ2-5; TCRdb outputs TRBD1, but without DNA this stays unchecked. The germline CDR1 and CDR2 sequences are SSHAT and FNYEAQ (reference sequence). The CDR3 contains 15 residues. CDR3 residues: CASSPDTAPQETQYF.

The CDR3 sequence is CASSPGGETRTDTQYF. This rearrangement joins TRBV13 to TRBJ2-3; the TCRdb D gene call, TRBD2, has no DNA to confirm it. The CDR3 sequence is 16 residues long. Looked up from germline, CDR1 is PRHDT and CDR2 is FYEKMQ (reference sequence).

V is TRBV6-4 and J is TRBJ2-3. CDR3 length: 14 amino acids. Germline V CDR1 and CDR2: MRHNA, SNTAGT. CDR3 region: CARSDSQERDTQYF.

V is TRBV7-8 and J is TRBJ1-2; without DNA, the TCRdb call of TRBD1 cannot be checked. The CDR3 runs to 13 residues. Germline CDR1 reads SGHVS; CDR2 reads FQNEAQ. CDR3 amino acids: CASSLGDPAGYTF.

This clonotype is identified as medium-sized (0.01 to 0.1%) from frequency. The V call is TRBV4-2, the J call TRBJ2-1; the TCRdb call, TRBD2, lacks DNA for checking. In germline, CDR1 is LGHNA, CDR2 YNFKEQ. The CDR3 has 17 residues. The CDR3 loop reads CASTKELSGGAYNEQFF.

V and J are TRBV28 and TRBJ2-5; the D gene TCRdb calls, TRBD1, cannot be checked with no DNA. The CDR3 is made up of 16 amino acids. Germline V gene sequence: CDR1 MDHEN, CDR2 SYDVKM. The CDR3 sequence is CASSRGQGMYQETQYF.